This T cell receptor beta chain was sequenced during a study of T cells in Graves' hyperthyroidism and ophthalmopathy. Per the germline V gene, CDR1 is MNHEY and CDR2 is SMNVEV (reference sequence). The CDR3 runs 13 residues. V was pared by 3 bases and J by 1 base, with 6 bases between. Not enrolled were patients with uncontrolled infection, other autoimmune disease, pregnancy or lactation. This clonotype was seen repeatedly, ten times or more. Antigen specificity is unknown. What was amplified from RNA transcripts were TCR beta CDR3 regions. The study used the HTBI primer set for a first-round RT-PCR of the TCR CDR3. TCRdb re-called the multiplex PCR reads through MiXCR, storing one row per CDR3 protein. The table shows 500,000 to 650,000 distinct CDR3 sequences, with approximately 49% occurring only once. General study points: Blood shared most expanded thyroid clonotypes above 0.001. A median around 5.9 months before onset, the model predicted ophthalmopathy.

Specimen: peripheral blood or thyroid tissue (not recorded which). The chain is built from TRBV27 and TRBJ1-1; no reliable D call. This clonotype was obtained from an adult woman with Graves' disease, either hyperthyroidism or ophthalmopathy (not recorded which). As DNA, the CDR3 is TGTGCCAGCAGTTTTCAACAGAACACTGAAGCTTTCTTT. Its protein is CASSFQQNTEAFF.